The present T cell receptor beta chain was sequenced within a study of cytomegalovirus exposure and HLA in healthy donors. Study-wide background: Unique TCRs numbering approximately 80 million, obtained from HLA-typed donors, made up an early data release. Points from the study as a whole: An ancestry cluster, one associated with Asian ancestry, reportedly showed fewer N-insertions than the approximately 670-donor mean in a later analysis.

Use of 60 Vbeta and 13 Jbeta primers characterized the PCR. Clones were read by immunoSEQ multiplex PCR, and TCRdb kept only the in-frame ones, dropping some. Found here are roughly 150,000 clones, less than 90% of them singletons; the top ten hold under 1.1%. Per germline, CDR1 MNHEY and CDR2 SMNVEV (reference sequence). The CDR3 sequence is 13 residues long. Comments on this clone: Its antigen is undetermined.

The rearrangement links TRBV27 to TRBJ2-5; no clear D. The DNA end lines up better with TRBJ2-7; the J call may be wrong. The TCR was taken from a young man in good health and CMV-seronegative. Material: PBMCs. CDR3 bases: TGTGCCAGCAGATGGGCCCCTTCCTACGAGCAGTACTTC. It encodes CASRWAPSYEQYF.